The 16 T cell receptor beta chains below all came from one sample that was sequenced in a study of CD8 T cells in ankylosing spondylitis. TCRdb re-called the 5' RACE reads through MiXCR, storing one row per CDR3 protein. The table has around 250,000 distinct CDR3 sequences, roughly 32% seen once. Sequenced input: blood, either unsorted or a sorted T cell fraction (not recorded which). These receptors were collected from a male donor with ankylosing spondylitis or in good health (not recorded which).

In its sample, this clonotype was seen a few times. V and J are TRBV9 and TRBJ1-6; D is possibly TRBD1 (6 bases). The germline gives CDR1 SGDLS, CDR2 YYNGEE. The CDR3 spans 17 residues. V was shortened by 0 bases and J by 9 bases, with 19 bases between the two germline ends. The CDR3: CASSVGPLRGRGSPLHF. The CDR3 DNA follows: TGTGCCAGCAGCGTAGGCCCTCTCAGGGGTCGAGGTTCACCCCTCCACTTT.

This rearrangement joins TRBV20-1 to TRBJ2-1; TRBD2 agrees at 11 bases. The CDR3 contains 19 residues. J was trimmed by 0 bases and V by 3 bases; bases with no gene match: 13. The V gene's germline CDR1 is DFQATT and CDR2 SNEGSKA (reference sequence). This CDR3 is CSASPRLAGIFSSYNEQFF. The DNA for the CDR3 is TGCAGTGCTAGCCCTCGACTAGCGGGGATTTTTAGCTCCTACAATGAGCAGTTCTTC.

The rearrangement uses TRBV6-1 and TRBJ2-2, with 8 bases fitting TRBD1. V lost 6 bases and J lost 4; bases outside the gene matches: 4. Germline CDR1 reads MNHNS; CDR2 reads SASEGT. This CDR3 contains 14 residues. CDR3 sequence: CASRLTGATGELFF. The CDR3 DNA reads TGTGCCAGCAGACTGACAGGGGCCACCGGGGAGCTGTTTTTT.

This clonotype was recorded a few times. The chain joins TRBV20-1 to TRBJ1-1, with no clear D. V lost 2 bases to trimming and J lost 1 base, with 8 bases between them. Germline lookup yields CDR1 DFQATT and CDR2 SNEGSKA (reference sequence). The CDR3 totals 13 residues. CDR3 DNA: TGCAGTGCTAGAATACAGAGGAACACTGAAGCTTTCTTT. Its translation is CSARIQRNTEAFF.

This clonotype was picked up many times. The J gene is TRBJ2-3, the V gene TRBV6-5; TRBD1 matches 8 bases. The CDR3 runs to 16 residues. V gave up 2 bases and J gave up 4 bases; unmatched junction bases: 8. Germline V gene sequence: CDR1 MNHEY, CDR2 SVGAGI. CDR3 protein: CASSYEAGGIPDTQYF. For the CDR3, the DNA is TGTGCCAGCAGTTACGAAGCAGGGGGCATCCCAGATACGCAGTATTTT.

The rearrangement uses TRBV20-1 and TRBJ1-5; possibly TRBD1 for D (5 bases). This CDR3 is 13 amino acids long. Germline CDR1 DFQATT, CDR2 SNEGSKA (reference sequence). V was trimmed by 3 bases and J by 6 bases, leaving 12 bases between them. For the CDR3, the DNA is TGCAGTGCTAGTGGGGGGGAAGGTCAGCCCCAGCATTTT. Protein: CSASGGEGQPQHF.

This rearrangement joins TRBV6-5 to TRBJ2-1; D gene ambiguous. Germline V gene lookup returns CDR1 MNHEY and CDR2 SVGAGI. V lost 3 bases, J lost 8 bases, and 14 bases lay in between. The length of the CDR3 is 14 residues. The CDR3 coding sequence is TGTGCCAGCAGTTATAGGCGGACCGGCCATGAGCAGTTCTTC. It codes for CASSYRRTGHEQFF.

The CDR3 DNA is TGCAGCGTTGAAGATACATCCGGGGGGGATACGCAGTATTTT. It is translated as CSVEDTSGGDTQYF. The chain employs TRBV29-1 and TRBJ2-3, with 7 bases that match TRBD2. Germline CDR1 reads SQVTM; CDR2 reads ANQGSEA. J lost 6 bases, V lost 0 bases, and 6 bases had no gene match. This CDR3 contains 14 residues.

This clonotype came up a few times. V gene TRBV7-6 combines with J gene TRBJ1-1; 7 nucleotides line up with TRBD1. The CDR3 covers 13 residues. CDR1 is SGHVS, CDR2 FNYEAQ, per germline. J was trimmed by 1 base and V by 5 bases; bases with no gene match: 1. CDR3 sequence (DNA): TGTGCCAGCAGCGGACAGGAGAACACTGAAGCTTTCTTT. It encodes CASSGQENTEAFF. The complete variable domain, with remaining parts taken from reference TRBV7-6 and TRBJ1-1, reads GAGVSQSPRYKVTKRGQDVALRCDPISGHVSLYWYRQALGQGPEFLTYFNYEAQQDKSGLPNDRFSAERPEGSISTLTIQRTEQRDSAMYRCASSGQENTEAFFGQGTRLTVV.

This clonotype was counted between two and nine times. V gene TRBV30 combines with J gene TRBJ2-3; D perhaps matches TRBD2 (6 bases). CDR3 length: 15 amino acids. V lost 2 bases and J lost 0, with 12 bases in between. Germline-derived CDR1 and CDR2 are GTSNPN and SVGIG (reference sequence). The CDR3 region is CAWSTSSASTDTQYF. The CDR3 DNA reads TGTGCCTGGAGTACTTCTAGCGCTAGCACAGATACGCAGTATTTT.

For the CDR3, the DNA is TGTGCCAGCACCCCAGGTTGGGCTCGTGGGGGCACCTTC. Its translation: CASTPGWARGGTF. V is TRBV12-3 or TRBV12-4 and J is TRBJ1-2, with a weak D call TRBD1 (5 bases). The CDR3 contains 13 residues. V was clipped by 7 bases and J by 13 bases, with 22 bases between them.

The genes are TRBV11-2 and TRBJ2-1; 9 bases are shared with TRBD2. V lost 1 base to trimming and J lost 4 bases; unmatched junction nucleotides: 11. This CDR3 comprises 18 residues. In germline, CDR1 is SGHAT, CDR2 FQNNGV. CDR3 nucleotides: TGTGCCAGCAGCTTAGTAGGGGCCCGACTAGCGGCTTACAATGAGCAGTTCTTC. The encoded protein is CASSLVGARLAAYNEQFF.

This clonotype was counted only a few times. The gene calls are TRBV20-1 and TRBJ2-7, with a possible D match to TRBD1 (6 bases). V was cut by 0 bases and J by 0 bases, with 12 bases left in between. The CDR3 runs 15 residues. Germline CDR1 DFQATT, CDR2 SNEGSKA (reference sequence). The CDR3 DNA reads TGCAGTGCTAGAGATCTTAGACAGGCCTCCTACGAGCAGTACTTC. Translated: CSARDLRQASYEQYF.

V is TRBV2 and J is TRBJ1-1; D not resolved. The V end was cut by 4 bases, the J end by 4 bases, with 7 bases between. Germline values: CDR1 SNHLY, CDR2 FYNNEI. CDR3 length: 12 residues. This chain's CDR3 is CASSGWGTEAFF. In DNA, the CDR3 is TGTGCCAGCAGTGGTTGGGGCACTGAAGCTTTCTTT.

This clonotype appeared once. This chain links TRBV3-1 with TRBJ2-1; TRBD1 might be the D (5 bases). Germline lookup yields CDR1 LGHDT and CDR2 YNNKEL (reference sequence). V lost 1 base to trimming and J lost 5 bases, with 9 bases between them. The length of the CDR3 is 14 residues. The CDR3 is CASSQGAGNNEQFF. CDR3 bases: TGTGCCAGCAGCCAAGGGGCAGGGAACAATGAGCAGTTCTTC.

The chain recombines TRBV7-9 with TRBJ2-2; weak D call: TRBD2 (6 bases). The V end was cut by 1 base, the J end by 6 bases, with 9 bases between. In germline, CDR1 is SEHNR, CDR2 FQNEAQ (reference sequence). CDR3 size: 14 residues. The CDR3 is CASSLVLAPGELFF. The CDR3 coding sequence is TGTGCCAGCAGCTTAGTACTAGCTCCCGGGGAGCTGTTTTTT.